These 22 T cell receptor beta chains came from one sample sequenced in a study of T cell responses to AZD1222 COVID-19 vaccine. Method: immunoSEQ multiplex PCR; TCRdb's copy keeps in-frame clones and lacks some. The sample has 100,000 to 150,000 clones, 90% to 95% seen once. This specimen consisted of peripheral blood, obtained on day 0 of AZD1222 vaccination. These receptors were collected from an adult in good health.

V is TRBV2 and J is TRBJ2-7; either TRBD1 or TRBD2 may supply D (6 bases each). Trimming took off 6 bases at V and 0 bases at J, with 12 bases between the two ends. Germline assignment: CDR1 SNHLY and CDR2 FYNNEI. CDR3 length: 14 amino acids. CDR3 in DNA: TGTGCCAGCAGACCCGGAGGGGGCTCCTACGAGCAGTACTTC. Amino acid sequence: CASRPGGGSYEQYF.

The chain links TRBV5-1 to TRBJ2-5, with 8 bases that match TRBD1. With 1 base clipped from V and 4 bases from J, the junction kept 6 bases outside the gene matches. This CDR3 region has 15 residues. Germline values: CDR1 SGHRS, CDR2 YFSETQ. DNA of the CDR3: TGCGCCAGCAGCTTGCAACGGACAGGGAGAGAGACCCAGTACTTC. It specifies CASSLQRTGRETQYF.

The chain joins TRBV4-1 to TRBJ2-7; 13 bases agree with TRBD2. Unmatched junction bases numbered 8, after V lost 2 bases and J lost 1 base. CDR1 MGHRA and CDR2 YSYEKL come from the germline V gene. The CDR3 length is 18 residues. CDR3: CASSQIGTSGIRSYEQYF. DNA for the CDR3: TGCGCCAGCAGCCAAATAGGGACTAGCGGGATCAGGTCCTACGAGCAGTACTTC.

This chain joins TRBV6-2 or TRBV6-3 and TRBJ2-2, with D uncertain. This CDR3 has 13 amino acids. The V end lost 2 bases, the J end lost 6 bases, and 7 bases lay between the germline ends. CDR1 is MNHEY and CDR2 is SVGEGT in the germline V gene. CDR3 in amino acids: CASSYPKPGELFF. As DNA, the CDR3 is TGTGCCAGCAGTTACCCCAAGCCCGGGGAGCTGTTTTTT.

The table lists this clone with a few counts. The rearrangement uses TRBV5-5 and TRBJ2-1, with D possibly being TRBD1 or TRBD2 (5 bases each). This CDR3 comprises 13 residues. Per germline, CDR1 SGHKS and CDR2 YYEKEE (reference sequence). V lost 3 bases, J lost 5 bases, and 9 bases lay in between. The CDR3 protein is CASSWGPDNEQFF. In nucleotides, the CDR3 is TGTGCCAGCAGCTGGGGACCAGACAATGAGCAGTTCTTC.

J is TRBJ2-1 and V is TRBV7-6, with D possibly matching TRBD1 (5 bases). V was clipped by 0 bases and J by 7 bases, with 7 bases between them. Germline CDR1 SGHVS, CDR2 FNYEAQ. CDR3 length: 13 residues. The chain's CDR3 is CASSLAGLNEQFF. The CDR3 region has the DNA TGTGCCAGCAGCTTAGCGGGGCTAAATGAGCAGTTCTTC. The complete variable domain, with remaining parts taken from reference TRBV7-6 and TRBJ2-1, reads GAGVSQSPRYKVTKRGQDVALRCDPISGHVSLYWYRQALGQGPEFLTYFNYEAQQDKSGLPNDRFSAERPEGSISTLTIQRTEQRDSAMYRCASSLAGLNEQFFGPGTRLTVL.

The gene calls are TRBV15 and TRBJ2-1; the D gene is possibly TRBD2 (5 bases). Germline lookup yields CDR1 LNHNV and CDR2 YYDKDF (reference sequence). The CDR3 totals 17 residues. The V end was cut by 0 bases, the J end by 9 bases, with 21 bases between. This chain's CDR3 is CATSRDPFAKRVGEQFF. The CDR3 region has the DNA TGTGCCACCAGCAGAGATCCCTTTGCTAAGAGGGTCGGTGAGCAGTTCTTC. The full variable domain, rest sourced from reference TRBV15 and TRBJ2-1, is DAMVIQNPRYQVTQFGKPVTLSCSQTLNHNVMYWYQQKSSQAPKLLFHYYDKDFNNEADTPDNFQSRRPNTSFCFLDIRSPGLGDTAMYLCATSRDPFAKRVGEQFFGPGTRLTVL.

The chain has TRBV28 and TRBJ2-7; the match to TRBD1 covers 9 bases. The V gene's germline CDR1 is MDHEN and CDR2 SYDVKM. V shed 5 bases and J 5 bases; nucleotides not matched to a gene: 4. The CDR3 is made up of 13 amino acids. Here the CDR3 reads CASSLDRGDEQYF. CDR3 DNA: TGTGCCAGCAGTCTGGACAGGGGAGACGAGCAGTACTTC.

The chain carries TRBV7-9 and TRBJ1-4, with D unresolved. Germline assignment: CDR1 SEHNR and CDR2 FQNEAQ (reference sequence). This CDR3 has 14 residues. Trimming stripped 5 bases from V and 8 bases from J, with 15 bases between. The CDR3 sequence is CASSARMRGEKLFF. CDR3 DNA: TGTGCCAGCAGCGCACGGATGAGAGGGGAAAAACTGTTTTTT. The full variable domain, in which reference TRBV7-9 and TRBJ1-4 provide the parts outside the CDR3, is DTGVSQNPRHKITKRGQNVTFRCDPISEHNRLYWYRQTLGQGPEFLTYFQNEAQLEKSRLLSDRFSAERPKGSFSTLEIQRTEQGDSAMYLCASSARMRGEKLFFGSGTQLSVL.

The chain has TRBV6-6 and TRBJ1-5; the D gene is possibly TRBD1 (6 bases). Trimming removed 5 bases at V and 0 bases at J, with 20 bases between. CDR3 length: 18 amino acids. CDR1 and CDR2 (germline): MNHNY, SVGAGI (reference sequence). The CDR3 is CASSPRTVRGYSNQPQHF. The CDR3 DNA is TGTGCCAGCAGTCCACGGACAGTTAGAGGCTATAGCAATCAGCCCCAGCATTTT.

V gene TRBV5-1 combines with J gene TRBJ1-1, with a tentative D call TRBD1 (6 bases). This CDR3 region has 13 residues. Trimming took 4 bases from V and 7 from J, leaving 14 bases between them. Germline V gene lookup returns CDR1 SGHRS and CDR2 YFSETQ. The CDR3 loop reads CASSVHRVDEAFF. The CDR3 nucleotides are TGCGCCAGCAGCGTTCACAGGGTCGATGAAGCTTTCTTT.

This sequence joins TRBV9 and TRBJ1-2, with TRBD1 as a possible D gene (5 bases). CDR1 is SGDLS and CDR2 is YYNGEE in the germline V gene. With 4 bases removed from V and 8 bases from J, the gap between germline ends came to 15 bases. CDR3 size: 13 residues. The CDR3 loop is CASSKPGLSGYTF. The CDR3 region has the DNA TGTGCCAGCAGCAAACCAGGGCTCTCCGGCTACACCTTC.

The chain employs TRBV19 and TRBJ2-7; 7 bases fit TRBD1. The V segment lost 7 bases and the J segment 2 bases; nucleotides outside the gene matches: 8. Per germline, CDR1 LNHDA and CDR2 SQIVND (reference sequence). The CDR3 is 14 residues long. Written as DNA, the CDR3 is TGTGCCAGTAAAGGGGGCAGGACGCCCTACGAGCAGTACTTC. Encoded protein: CASKGGRTPYEQYF.

This rearrangement joins TRBV15 to TRBJ2-3, with D possibly being TRBD2 (6 bases). The CDR3 spans 14 residues. CDR1 and CDR2 from the germline V gene are LNHNV and YYDKDF (reference sequence). V was trimmed by 1 base and J by 6 bases, leaving 11 bases between them. In DNA form, the CDR3 reads TGTGCCACCAGCAGAGTAGGAGGGAGGGATACGCAGTATTTT. Its protein is CATSRVGGRDTQYF.

V is TRBV29-1 and J is TRBJ2-5; 8 nucleotides match TRBD1. The CDR3 runs to 13 residues. Germline trimming cut 4 bases from V and 4 bases from J; bases unmatched to any gene: 5. Germline V gene sequence: CDR1 SQVTM, CDR2 ANQGSEA. The CDR3 DNA reads as TGCAGCGTTGCCAGGGGGCTGGGAGAGACCCAGTACTTC. Translation: CSVARGLGETQYF.

The J gene is TRBJ2-1, the V gene TRBV5-1; 7 bases align to TRBD2. Per germline, CDR1 SGHRS and CDR2 YFSETQ. V was pared by 1 base and J by 4 bases, with 2 bases of the junction left unmatched. The CDR3 is made up of 14 amino acids. The CDR3 nucleotides read TGCGCCAGCAGCTTGCTAGCGGTTTACAATGAGCAGTTCTTC. Its protein is CASSLLAVYNEQFF.

The V and J genes are TRBV18 and TRBJ2-7; 8 bases are a match to TRBD2. The CDR3 is made up of 18 amino acids. Germline values: CDR1 KGHSH, CDR2 LQKENI. V trimming: 0 bases; J trimming: 3 bases; junction bases outside the gene matches: 13. CDR3 region: CASSPPLAGREGFYEQYF. The CDR3 coding sequence is TGTGCCAGCTCACCACCGTTAGCGGGGAGGGAGGGATTCTACGAGCAGTACTTC.

The genes are TRBV11-1 and TRBJ2-1; D is possibly TRBD1 or TRBD2 (6 bases each). The germline V gene has CDR1 SGHAT and CDR2 FQDESV (reference sequence). The CDR3 runs 13 residues. Trimming stripped 8 bases from V and 5 bases from J, with 13 bases between. The CDR3 DNA follows: TGTGCCAGCTTAGGGGGGACGGACAATGAGCAGTTCTTC. It codes for CASLGGTDNEQFF.

This clone was counted a single time. The chain joins TRBV4-1 to TRBJ1-4; D is perhaps TRBD1 (5 bases). The CDR3 is made up of 18 amino acids. V lost 2 bases and J lost 6, with 22 bases in between. Germline loops: CDR1 MGHRA, CDR2 YSYEKL. The CDR3 loop reads CASSQSQGPGRFYEKLFF. The DNA for the CDR3 is TGCGCCAGCAGCCAATCTCAGGGCCCAGGACGTTTTTATGAAAAACTGTTTTTT.

The chain employs TRBV9 and TRBJ1-1, with TRBD1 identical over 8 bases. Trimming at V came to 3 bases and at J to 7 bases, leaving 5 bases not matched to a gene. The CDR3 totals 13 residues. The V gene's germline CDR1 is SGDLS and CDR2 YYNGEE. CDR3 DNA sequence: TGTGCCAGCAGCGAAGGACAGGGAGGTGAAGCTTTCTTT. The encoded protein is CASSEGQGGEAFF.

The rearrangement joins TRBV12-3 or TRBV12-4 to TRBJ1-6, with unresolved D. The length of the CDR3 is 12 residues. Trimming took 7 bases from V and 7 from J, leaving 8 bases between them. The CDR3 coding sequence is TGTGCCAGCACCAACTCCAATTCACCCCTCCACTTT. Its protein product is CASTNSNSPLHF.

The V gene is TRBV28, the J gene TRBJ2-7; TRBD2 matches at 9 bases. V lost 7 bases to trimming and J lost 3 bases; unmatched junction nucleotides: 10. The CDR3 has 15 residues. The germline gives CDR1 MDHEN, CDR2 SYDVKM. As DNA, the CDR3 is TGTGCCAGCACAGGGGTTAGCGGGAGTAACTACGAGCAGTACTTC. Its translation: CASTGVSGSNYEQYF.